This T cell receptor beta chain is from a study of response to subunit inactivated influenza vaccine. The sample holds a few counts of this clonotype. What it binds is unknown. Study outcomes and limitations: Authors suggested few new T cells are recruited by each seasonal influenza vaccination.

TCRdb reanalysed the RT-PCR reads using MiXCR and keeps one entry per CDR3 protein. The sample has about 520,000 distinct CDR3 sequences; around 7.9% are singletons. Material: PBMCs from blood, obtained less than 25 months after vaccination. The clonotype originates from a man in his fifties or sixties who received an inactivated influenza vaccine.

The CDR3 loop is CASSLGSTGAYEQYF. CDR3 DNA: TGCGCCAGCAGCTTGGGTAGTACAGGGGCCTACGAGCAGTACTTC. The chain joins TRBV5-1 to TRBJ2-7, with 7 nucleotides matching TRBD1. V gave up 0 bases and J gave up 2 bases; unmatched junction bases: 5. There are 15 residues in the CDR3. CDR1 is SGHRS, CDR2 YFSETQ, per germline. The full variable domain, its missing parts supplied by reference TRBV5-1 and TRBJ2-7, is KAGVTQTPRYLIKTRGQQVTLSCSPISGHRSVSWYQQTPGQGLQFLFEYFSETQRNKGNFPGRFSGRQFSNSRSEMNVSTLELGDSALYLCASSLGSTGAYEQYFGPGTRLTVT.